This T cell receptor beta chain was documented in a study of beta chain features in type 1 diabetes. Trimming at V came to 0 bases and at J to 4 bases, leaving 9 bases not matched to a gene. This CDR3 is built from 17 residues. Germline V gene lookup returns CDR1 KGHSH and CDR2 LQKENI. Isolated RNA was reverse transcribed in full, so expressed TCRB transcripts were sequenced. The repertoire was sequenced with immunoSEQ multiplex PCR; TCRdb's copy has only in-frame clones and lacks some. The sample shows 390,000 or so clones, 14% of them seen only once. This clone was detected a few times. The sequencing sample was made of naive CD4+ T cells from blood. The chain employs TRBV18 and TRBJ2-5; 9 bases align to TRBD1. The clonotype was recovered from a man younger than 40 in good health. CDR3 sequence (DNA): TGTGCCAGCTCACCACCGAATACTAACAGGGGGCTAGAGACCCAGTACTTC. Translation gives CASSPPNTNRGLETQYF. The full variable domain, in which reference TRBV18 and TRBJ2-5 provide the parts outside the CDR3, is NAGVMQNPRHLVRRRGQEARLRCSPMKGHSHVYWYRQLPEEGLKFMVYLQKENIIDESGMPKERFSAEFPKEGPSILRIQQVVRGDSAAYFCASSPPNTNRGLETQYFGPGTRLLVL.